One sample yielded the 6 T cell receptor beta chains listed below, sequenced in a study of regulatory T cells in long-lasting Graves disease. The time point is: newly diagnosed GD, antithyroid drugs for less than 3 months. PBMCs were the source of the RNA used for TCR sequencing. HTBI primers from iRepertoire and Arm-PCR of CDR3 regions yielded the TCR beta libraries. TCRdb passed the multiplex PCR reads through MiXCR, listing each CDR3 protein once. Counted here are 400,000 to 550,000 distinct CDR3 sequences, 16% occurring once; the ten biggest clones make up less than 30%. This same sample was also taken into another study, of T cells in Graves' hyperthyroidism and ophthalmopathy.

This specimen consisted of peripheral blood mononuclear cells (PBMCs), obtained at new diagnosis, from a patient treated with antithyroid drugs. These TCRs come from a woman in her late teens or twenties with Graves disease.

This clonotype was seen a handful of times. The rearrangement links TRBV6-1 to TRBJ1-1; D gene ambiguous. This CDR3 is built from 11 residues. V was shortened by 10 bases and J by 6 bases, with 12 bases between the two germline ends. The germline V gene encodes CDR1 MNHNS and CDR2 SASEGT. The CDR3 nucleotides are TGTGCCACCTCCCCTAATTCTGAAGCTTTCTTT. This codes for CATSPNSEAFF.

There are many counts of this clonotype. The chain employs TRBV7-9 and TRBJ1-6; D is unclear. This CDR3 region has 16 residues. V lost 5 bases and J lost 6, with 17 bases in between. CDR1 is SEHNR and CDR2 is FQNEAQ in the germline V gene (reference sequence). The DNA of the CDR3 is TGTGCCAGCAGCACATCAGCGGGCAACTCTAATTCACCCCTCCACTTT. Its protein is CASSTSAGNSNSPLHF.

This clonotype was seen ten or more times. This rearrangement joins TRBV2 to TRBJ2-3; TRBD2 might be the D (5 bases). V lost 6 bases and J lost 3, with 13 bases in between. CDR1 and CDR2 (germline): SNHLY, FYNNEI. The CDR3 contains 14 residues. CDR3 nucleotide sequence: TGTGCCAGCAGAGAGAGGGTGTTAACAGATACGCAGTATTTT. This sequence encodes CASRERVLTDTQYF.

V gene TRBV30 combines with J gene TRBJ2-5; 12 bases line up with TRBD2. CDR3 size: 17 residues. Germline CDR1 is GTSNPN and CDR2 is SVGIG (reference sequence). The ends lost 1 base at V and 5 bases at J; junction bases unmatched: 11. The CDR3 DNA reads TGTGCCTGGAGTGACCCCCGGACTAGCGGGATTCGGGAGACCCAGTACTTC. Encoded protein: CAWSDPRTSGIRETQYF.

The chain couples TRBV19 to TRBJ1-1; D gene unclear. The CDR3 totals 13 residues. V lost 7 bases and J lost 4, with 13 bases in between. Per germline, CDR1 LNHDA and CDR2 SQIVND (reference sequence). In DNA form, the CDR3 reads TGTGCCAGTATCAGCACGAAGACCACTGAAGCTTTCTTT. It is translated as CASISTKTTEAFF.

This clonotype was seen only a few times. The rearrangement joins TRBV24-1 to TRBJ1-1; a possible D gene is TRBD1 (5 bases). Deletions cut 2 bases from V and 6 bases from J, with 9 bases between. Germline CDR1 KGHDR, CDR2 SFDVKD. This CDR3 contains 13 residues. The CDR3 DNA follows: TGTGCCACCAGTGATTATTGGGGCGCTGAAGCTTTCTTT. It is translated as CATSDYWGAEAFF.